This T cell receptor beta chain came from a study of CD8 T cells in Susac syndrome. Negative isolation yielded the CD8+ and CD4+ T cells, while FACS enriched the TEMRA cells. In this sample, this clonotype turned up once. Random-hexamer reverse transcription was applied to about 0.45 to 1 ug RNA. TCR beta CDR3 was amplified by immunoSEQ multiplex PCR. This amplification extended across 54 Vbeta and 13 Jbeta segments. TCRdb used MiXCR to reprocess the immunoSEQ multiplex PCR reads, holding one entry per CDR3 protein. In the table there are about 300,000 distinct CDR3 sequences, 70% to 90% of which are singletons. The CDR3 runs to 14 residues. Germline V CDR1 and CDR2: LGHNA, YSLEER. V dropped 2 bases and J dropped 8; count of bases not matched to a gene: 6.

Sample: CD8+ T cells from PBMCs. The clonotype was recovered from a human donor with multiple sclerosis. V usage is TRBV4-3 and J usage is TRBJ2-1, with 7 nucleotides matching TRBD1. The CDR3 DNA reads TGCGCCAGCAGCCAAAAAGGGGGCTTTTATGAGCAGTTCTTC. Residues: CASSQKGGFYEQFF.